This entry lists 22 T cell receptor beta chains sequenced from one sample in a study of OX40 agonist ivuxolimab in advanced cancers. Sequenced by immunoSEQ multiplex PCR; TCRdb stores in-frame clones only, minus some. The repertoire holds 25,000 to 30,000 clones, with roughly 80% as singletons. This material consisted of CD4+ or CD8+ T cells sorted from blood, taken in a trial of the OX40 agonist ivuxolimab. These receptors all come from an adult with an advanced solid tumor such as melanoma, head and neck, liver or kidney cancer.

This clone was counted between two and nine times. The chain is built from TRBV4-3 and TRBJ2-7; D uncertain. The V end was cut by 0 bases, the J end by 6 bases, with 15 bases between. Germline V gene lookup returns CDR1 LGHNA and CDR2 YSLEER. The CDR3 extends over 15 amino acids. The DNA of the CDR3 is TGCGCCAGCAGCCAAGAGGGCACGGGTATTTCCGAGCAGTACTTC. It codes for CASSQEGTGISEQYF.

CDR3 coding DNA: TGTGCCAGCAGCCCCGGACAGTCCACTGAAGCTTTCTTT. This sequence encodes CASSPGQSTEAFF. The genes are TRBV7-6 and TRBJ1-1; D perhaps matches TRBD1 (6 bases). The CDR3 covers 13 residues. Trimming cost V 5 bases and J 4 bases, with 11 bases left between them. Germline CDR1 and CDR2: SGHVS and FNYEAQ.

V gene TRBV4-1 combines with J gene TRBJ2-1; tentative D call: TRBD1 (6 bases). V shed 4 bases and J shed 3 bases, with 10 bases lying between them. The CDR3 totals 14 residues. The germline gives CDR1 MGHRA, CDR2 YSYEKL. CDR3 protein: CASSLLQGYNEQFF. CDR3 in DNA: TGCGCCAGCAGCCTCTTACAGGGCTACAATGAGCAGTTCTTC.

V gene TRBV9 combines with J gene TRBJ2-5; TRBD1 matches 7 bases. Germline assignment: CDR1 SGDLS and CDR2 YYNGEE. The CDR3 consists of 14 residues. J lost 4 bases, V lost 0 bases, and 3 bases had no gene match. The CDR3 sequence is CASSVDGTVETQYF. The CDR3 bases are TGTGCCAGCAGCGTAGATGGGACAGTAGAGACCCAGTACTTC.

Only a few counts were recorded for this clone. This chain links TRBV7-8 with TRBJ2-2; D is unclear. The CDR3 is 12 residues long. Trimming removed 6 bases at V and 6 bases at J, with 8 bases between. The germline V gene encodes CDR1 SGHVS and CDR2 FQNEAQ. The CDR3 spells CASSVGSGELFF. In DNA, the CDR3 is TGTGCCAGCAGTGTGGGGTCCGGGGAGCTGTTTTTT.

The table lists this clone with a few counts. This sequence joins TRBV14 and TRBJ1-2; 7 bases map to TRBD1. The CDR3 length is 16 residues. Trimming cost V 3 bases and J 2 bases; bases outside gene matches: 9. CDR1 and CDR2 (germline): SGHDN, FVKESK. The CDR3 here is CASSQINWDSNYGYTF. Here the CDR3 DNA reads TGTGCCAGCAGCCAGATTAACTGGGACAGCAACTATGGCTACACCTTC.

The chain employs TRBV5-5 and TRBJ2-7; D not resolved. Germline V lookup: CDR1 SGHKS, CDR2 YYEKEE (reference sequence). Trimming took 4 bases from V and 5 from J, leaving 7 bases between them. CDR3 length equals 11 residues. CDR3 nucleotide sequence: TGTGCCAGCAGCCCGTTTCACGAGCAGTACTTC. Translated, it gives CASSPFHEQYF.

The chain recombines TRBV11-2 with TRBJ1-5; D possibly corresponds to TRBD1 (5 bases). CDR3 size: 15 residues. The germline V gene has CDR1 SGHAT and CDR2 FQNNGV. Trimming stripped 1 base from V and 2 bases from J, with 9 bases between. The CDR3 DNA follows: TGTGCCAGCAGCTTAGGAGGGGTGGGCAATCAGCCCCAGCATTTT. Amino acid sequence: CASSLGGVGNQPQHF. Based on the CDR3 plus reference TRBV11-2 and TRBJ1-5, the full variable domain is EAGVAQSPRYKIIEKRQSVAFWCNPISGHATLYWYQQILGQGPKLLIQFQNNGVVDDSQLPKDRFSAERLKGVDSTLKIQPAKLEDSAVYLCASSLGGVGNQPQHFGDGTRLSIL.

The chain has TRBV7-9 and TRBJ2-2, with 9 bases lining up with TRBD1. Unmatched junction bases numbered 6, after V lost 0 bases and J lost 7 bases. Per germline, CDR1 SEHNR and CDR2 FQNEAQ (reference sequence). The CDR3 covers 16 residues. Here the CDR3 reads CASSLAGTGNVGELFF. The CDR3 coding sequence is TGTGCCAGCAGCTTAGCCGGGACAGGGAATGTCGGGGAGCTGTTTTTT.

The genes are TRBV28 and TRBJ1-5; 8 positions match TRBD1. The CDR3 contains 14 residues. From germline, CDR1 is MDHEN and CDR2 SYDVKM. V trimming: 6 bases; J trimming: 8 bases; junction bases outside the gene matches: 9. The CDR3 DNA follows: TGTGCCAGCAGGGAGACAGGGGTGGTTGAGCCCCAGCATTTT. Protein product: CASRETGVVEPQHF.

CDR3 loop: CASSIRPNQPQHF. For the CDR3, the DNA is TGTGCCAGCAGCATACGTCCCAATCAGCCCCAGCATTTT. The V and J genes are TRBV21-1 and TRBJ1-5. TRBV21-1 is noted as a pseudogene. CDR3 length equals 13 residues.

The V call is TRBV28, the J call TRBJ2-7; 8 bases are shared with TRBD1. CDR3 size: 12 residues. Germline V lookup: CDR1 MDHEN, CDR2 SYDVKM. The J segment lost 13 bases and the V segment lost 5 bases, leaving 10 bases of the junction unmatched. CDR3 sequence: CASSPPWDRRYF. The CDR3 bases are TGTGCCAGCAGTCCACCTTGGGACAGGAGATACTTC.

V gene TRBV7-6 combines with J gene TRBJ2-7, with D tentatively TRBD1 (5 bases). From germline, CDR1 is SGHVS and CDR2 FNYEAQ. The CDR3 is 15 residues long. V lost 5 bases to trimming and J lost 3 bases, with 17 bases between them. CDR3 sequence reads: CASSQDTDTDYEQYF. For the CDR3, the DNA is TGTGCCAGCAGCCAAGACACGGACACTGACTACGAGCAGTACTTC.

The sample holds a few counts of this clone. The rearrangement uses TRBV28 and TRBJ1-1; tentative D call: TRBD1 (6 bases). Germline V gene sequence: CDR1 MDHEN, CDR2 SYDVKM. Trimming left V 5 bases short and J 3 bases short, with 16 bases between. The CDR3 runs to 15 residues. CDR3 in DNA: TGTGCCAGCAGTCCACGCGGGGGGCGCGACACTGAAGCTTTCTTT. Its protein is CASSPRGGRDTEAFF.

J is TRBJ1-4 and V is TRBV5-5, with 11 bases matching TRBD1. The trim removed 4 bases at V and 8 bases at J, leaving 4 bases unmatched. Germline V gene sequence: CDR1 SGHKS, CDR2 YYEKEE (reference sequence). The length of the CDR3 is 14 residues. The CDR3 region is CASSRDRGEEKLFF. DNA of the CDR3: TGTGCCAGCAGCCGGGACAGGGGGGAAGAAAAACTGTTTTTT.

The rearrangement joins TRBV2 to TRBJ1-1; no reliable D call. From germline, CDR1 is SNHLY and CDR2 FYNNEI. The CDR3 covers 12 residues. V was clipped by 10 bases and J by 3 bases, with 12 bases between them. CDR3 loop: CANSVGYTEAFF. CDR3 DNA: TGTGCCAACTCAGTGGGGTACACTGAAGCTTTCTTT.

The V gene is TRBV11-2, the J gene TRBJ2-4; D possibly corresponds to TRBD2 (6 bases). Germline V lookup: CDR1 SGHAT, CDR2 FQNNGV. V shed 0 bases and J shed 8 bases, with 11 bases lying between them. The length of the CDR3 is 14 residues. As DNA, the CDR3 is TGTGCCAGCAGCTTAGACGGGAGTGGGGACATTCAGTACTTC. Its protein is CASSLDGSGDIQYF.

J is TRBJ2-2 and V is TRBV4-1; maybe TRBD1 (5 bases). The CDR3 spans 15 residues. The germline CDR1 and CDR2 sequences are MGHRA and YSYEKL. V was cut by 1 base and J by 4 bases, with 10 bases left in between. CDR3 bases: TGCGCCAGCAGCCAAGCTAGGGGCGGCACCGGGGAGCTGTTTTTT. Protein product: CASSQARGGTGELFF.

The chain links TRBV4-2 to TRBJ2-5; TRBD2 aligns across 8 bases. This CDR3 spans 19 amino acids. After removal of 0 bases from V and 5 bases from J, the junction contained 17 bases not matched to a gene. CDR1 is LGHNA, CDR2 YNFKEQ, per germline. The CDR3 DNA reads TGTGCCAGCAGCCAAGAGGTCCCCGGAGCGGGAGAGGGTAGGGAGACCCAGTACTTC. This codes for CASSQEVPGAGEGRETQYF.

The rearrangement uses TRBV6-6 and TRBJ2-7; 12 nucleotides line up with TRBD1. CDR1 and CDR2 from the germline V gene are MNHNY and SVGAGI (reference sequence). The CDR3 has 15 residues. Trimming cost V 6 bases and J 7 bases; bases outside gene matches: 10. The CDR3: CASRWGGQGAREQYF. DNA for the CDR3: TGTGCCAGCAGATGGGGGGGACAGGGGGCAAGGGAGCAGTACTTC.

On this clone itself: A read error may produce the germline difference seen at one junction end. The rearrangement joins TRBV4-1 to TRBJ2-7, with a possible D match to TRBD2 (6 bases). Germline CDR1 reads MGHRA; CDR2 reads YSYEKL. This CDR3 contains 14 residues. CDR3 in DNA: TGTGCCAGCAGCCAATGGGAGGCCTCCTACGAGCAGTACTTC. Its protein is CASSQWEASYEQYF.

The chain recombines TRBV27 with TRBJ2-7, with 10 bases lining up with TRBD2. The CDR3 extends over 16 amino acids. The germline V gene has CDR1 MNHEY and CDR2 SMNVEV (reference sequence). Trimming at V came to 0 bases and at J to 4 bases, leaving 6 bases not matched to a gene. CDR3 DNA: TGTGCCAGCAGTTTATCGACAGCGGGAGGGCTTTACGAGCAGTACTTC. This translates into CASSLSTAGGLYEQYF.